Sequencing of this T cell receptor beta chain was carried out in a study of tumor-infiltrating lymphocytes in localized non-small cell lung cancer. Study-wide context: Several tumor histologies, both smoking statuses, and some post-neoadjuvant chemotherapy samples were included. Resected tumor was paired with non-adjacent uninvolved lung from the same patient.

Study results and caveats: T-cell fraction did not differ between immunotypes IM1 and IM2. Only some patients had TCR sequencing, depending on available tissue.

As concerns this clone: No antigen is known for it.

The CDR3 is 16 amino acids. The germline V gene has CDR1 SGHRS and CDR2 YFSETQ. With 4 bases removed from V and 3 bases from J, the gap between germline ends came to 19 bases. Data came from immunoSEQ multiplex PCR; TCRdb stores just in-frame clones and leaves some out. The sample contains 5,500 to 8,000 clones, approximately 75% of which appear only once. The TCR originated in a human donor with non-small cell lung cancer. Material for sequencing was lung tumor tissue. This rearrangement joins TRBV5-1 to TRBJ1-1; D is possibly TRBD1 (5 bases). The CDR3 DNA sequence: TGCGCCAGCAGCCGAATCAATACGGGGCAGGACACTGAAGCTTTCTTT. Amino acids: CASSRINTGQDTEAFF.